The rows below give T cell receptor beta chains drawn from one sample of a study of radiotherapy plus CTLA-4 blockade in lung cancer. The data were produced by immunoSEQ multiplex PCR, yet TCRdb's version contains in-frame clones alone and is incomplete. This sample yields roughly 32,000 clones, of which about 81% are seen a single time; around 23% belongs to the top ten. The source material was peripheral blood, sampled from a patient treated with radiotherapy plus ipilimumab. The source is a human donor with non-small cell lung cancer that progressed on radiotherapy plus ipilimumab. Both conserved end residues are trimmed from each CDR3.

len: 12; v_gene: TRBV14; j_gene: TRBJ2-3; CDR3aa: ASSQDSFTDTQY
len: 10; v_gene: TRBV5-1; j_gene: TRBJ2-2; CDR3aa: ASSSGNGELF
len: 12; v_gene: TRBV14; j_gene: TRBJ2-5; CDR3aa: ASSRLDYQETQY
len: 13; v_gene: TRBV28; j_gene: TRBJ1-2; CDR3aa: ASSLHLQGSYGYT
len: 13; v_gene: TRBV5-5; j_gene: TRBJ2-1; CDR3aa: ASSWSGGTYNEQF
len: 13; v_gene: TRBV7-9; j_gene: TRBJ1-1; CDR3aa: ASSSGGVQNTEAF
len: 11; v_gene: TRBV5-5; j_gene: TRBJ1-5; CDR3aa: ASSLTVTQPQH
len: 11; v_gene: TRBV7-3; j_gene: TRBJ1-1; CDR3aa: ASSIDRNTEAF
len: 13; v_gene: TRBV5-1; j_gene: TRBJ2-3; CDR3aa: ASSLSTPSTDTQY
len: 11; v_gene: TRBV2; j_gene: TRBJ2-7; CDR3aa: ASEQGGSYEQY
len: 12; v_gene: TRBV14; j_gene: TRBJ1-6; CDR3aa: ASSLGQGHSPLH
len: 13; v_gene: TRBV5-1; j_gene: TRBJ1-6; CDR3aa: ASSWDRGANSPLH
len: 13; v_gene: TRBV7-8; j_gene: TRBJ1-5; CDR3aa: ASSLATGGKQPQH
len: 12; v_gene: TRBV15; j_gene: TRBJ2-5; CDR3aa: ATTLAGSGETQY
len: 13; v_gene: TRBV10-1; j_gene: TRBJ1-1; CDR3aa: ASSESRAALTEAF
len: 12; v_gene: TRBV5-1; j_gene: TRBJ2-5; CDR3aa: ASSLAGSQETQY
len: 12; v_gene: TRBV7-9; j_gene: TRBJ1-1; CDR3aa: ASSLKGGRAEAF
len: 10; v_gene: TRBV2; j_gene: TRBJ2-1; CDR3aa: ASSGGGNEQF
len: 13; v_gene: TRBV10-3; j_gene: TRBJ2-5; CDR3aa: ATGRPTSGQETQY
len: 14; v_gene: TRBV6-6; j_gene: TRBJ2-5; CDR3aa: ASSLQRTGGQGTQY
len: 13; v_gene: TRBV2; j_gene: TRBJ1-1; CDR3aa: ASSAGDRGLTEAF
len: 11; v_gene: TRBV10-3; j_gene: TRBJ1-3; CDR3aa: ASHRLLGNTIY
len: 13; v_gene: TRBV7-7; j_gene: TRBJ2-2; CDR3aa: ASSLTSGGPGELF
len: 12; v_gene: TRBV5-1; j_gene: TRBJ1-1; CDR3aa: ASAGLSENTEAF
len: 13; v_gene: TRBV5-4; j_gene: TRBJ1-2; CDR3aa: ASSLEGQGVVGYT
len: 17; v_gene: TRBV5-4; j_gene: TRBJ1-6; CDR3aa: ASSLGGQGYMSYNSPLH
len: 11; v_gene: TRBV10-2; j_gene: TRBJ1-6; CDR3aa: ASSEQGGSPLH
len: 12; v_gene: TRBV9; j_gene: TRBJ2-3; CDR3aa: ASSVATGTDTQY
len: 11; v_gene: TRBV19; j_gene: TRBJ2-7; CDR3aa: ASRGGIDYEQY